The sequence of this T cell receptor (beta chain) was determined in a study of human T cells and chemical hapten exposure. Original methodology: Samples held a median of 95,638 TCRs, range about 23,224–750,000. One entry per CDR3 protein, called by TCRdb with MiXCR from the RACE reads. For this entry, the V and J calls and clone size follow TCRdb and not the study's own pipeline. Among about 190,000 distinct CDR3 sequences, about 22% were seen once, and the ten largest hold 2.5%. Per the germline V gene, CDR1 is DFQATT and CDR2 is SNEGSKA (reference sequence). CDR3 length equals 11 residues. Time point given: patch test 3, about 24 weeks after DPC sensitization. This sample's treatment: therapeutic diphenylcyclopropenone sensitization with weekly scalp DPC. This clonotype was observed at least ten times. At one boundary the junction diverges from the germline segment, which might be a read error.

This clonotype originated in a woman aged 40 to 50 with alopecia areata. Some clones in this sample may be carry-over from other donors' samples. Source: whole blood, taken in connection with sensitization to the hapten diphenylcyclopropenone (DPC). V usage is TRBV20-1 and J usage is TRBJ2-1; either TRBD1 or TRBD2 may supply D (6 bases each). The CDR3 DNA is TGCAGTGCTAGTGTTGGGGCCCGGGGGCTCTTC. Translation gives CSASVGARGLF.